These T cell receptor beta chains were read from a single sample in a study of blood T cell repertoires in COVID-19. Measured with immunoSEQ multiplex PCR; TCRdb has only the in-frame clones, and not every one. The sample includes about 290,000 clones, roughly 89% of them seen just once. The sample consisted of PBMCs or T cells enriched from blood (not recorded which). These receptors came from a woman in her thirties or forties who had recovered from COVID-19. Both conserved end residues are part of each CDR3. Each record gives: V gene, D gene, J gene, clone size, CDR3 DNA, CDR3 protein. D genes are given only for firm matches. Where a row states a size, it is once, few, many or the class of an expanded clone; other rows omit it.

v_gene: TRBV5-6
d_gene: NA
j_gene: TRBJ1-5
abundance: NA
CDR3nt: TGTGCCAGCAGCTTGGGGCAGGGCGATCAGCCCCAGCATTTT
CDR3aa: CASSLGQGDQPQHF

v_gene: TRBV5-1
d_gene: NA
j_gene: TRBJ2-3
abundance: NA
CDR3nt: TGCGCCAGCGGAGAAGAAGCCGCAGATACGCAGTATTTT
CDR3aa: CASGEEAADTQYF

v_gene: TRBV18
d_gene: TRBD2
j_gene: TRBJ2-5
abundance: NA
CDR3nt: TGTGCCAGCCGCCTGAACGGGGGGGCGATTAAAGAGACCCAGTACTTC
CDR3aa: CASRLNGGAIKETQYF

v_gene: TRBV4-2
d_gene: TRBD1
j_gene: TRBJ1-1
abundance: NA
CDR3nt: TGTGCCAGCAGCCAAAGGGGAGTTACCGGGACAGGAAAAGCTTTCTTT
CDR3aa: CASSQRGVTGTGKAFF

v_gene: TRBV30
d_gene: TRBD2
j_gene: TRBJ2-1
abundance: NA
CDR3nt: TGTGCCTGGAGTCGATCGGGACTAGCGGGAGGGCTCAATGAGCAGTTCTTC
CDR3aa: CAWSRSGLAGGLNEQFF

v_gene: TRBV5-1
d_gene: TRBD1
j_gene: TRBJ1-2
abundance: NA
CDR3nt: TGCGCCAGCAGCAGGGACAGGGATGACTATGGCTACACCTTC
CDR3aa: CASSRDRDDYGYTF

v_gene: TRBV5-1
d_gene: TRBD2
j_gene: TRBJ2-2
abundance: NA
CDR3nt: TGCGCCAGCCGACAATACGGGACTAGCGGGGGAGGTCGCACCGGGGAGCTGTTTTTT
CDR3aa: CASRQYGTSGGGRTGELFF

v_gene: TRBV6-5
d_gene: TRBD1
j_gene: TRBJ1-1
abundance: NA
CDR3nt: TGTGCCAGCAGCAAGACAGGGTTTAACACTGAAGCTTTCTTT
CDR3aa: CASSKTGFNTEAFF

v_gene: TRBV19
d_gene: TRBD1
j_gene: TRBJ2-7
abundance: NA
CDR3nt: TGTGCCAGTAGTATAGGGACAGGGGGCTACGAGCAGTACTTC
CDR3aa: CASSIGTGGYEQYF

v_gene: TRBV5-1
d_gene: TRBD2
j_gene: TRBJ2-1
abundance: NA
CDR3nt: TGCGCCAGCAGGATAGCGGGAGTTTCCTACAATGAGCAGTTCTTC
CDR3aa: CASRIAGVSYNEQFF

v_gene: TRBV7-9
d_gene: TRBD1
j_gene: TRBJ1-5
abundance: NA
CDR3nt: TGTGCCAGCAGCCGGATAGGGACAGGGGTCCCCCTTGGCAATCAGCCCCAGCATTTT
CDR3aa: CASSRIGTGVPLGNQPQHF

v_gene: TRBV4-2
d_gene: NA
j_gene: TRBJ1-6
abundance: NA
CDR3nt: TGTGCCAGCAGCCAACTACCCCGGGACAAGTATAGCGCGACGGAGGCACCCCTCCACTTT
CDR3aa: CASSQLPRDKYSATEAPLHF

v_gene: TRBV27
d_gene: NA
j_gene: TRBJ2-1
abundance: NA
CDR3nt: TGTGCCAGCAGTATTCCGACCGTCCGGGGCAATGAGCAGTTCTTC
CDR3aa: CASSIPTVRGNEQFF

v_gene: TRBV7-8
d_gene: NA
j_gene: TRBJ1-5
abundance: few
CDR3nt: TGTGCCAGCAGCTTAAGCGGGGTTGGTTCTCAGCCCCAGCATTTT
CDR3aa: CASSLSGVGSQPQHF

v_gene: TRBV29-1
d_gene: TRBD2
j_gene: TRBJ2-5
abundance: once
CDR3nt: TGCAGCGTTGCTGGACTAGCGGGACTTATAGAGACCCAGTACTTC
CDR3aa: CSVAGLAGLIETQYF

v_gene: TRBV2
d_gene: TRBD2
j_gene: TRBJ2-1
abundance: NA
CDR3nt: TGTGCCAGCAGTCCTAATAGCGGGGGGGCCAATGAGCAGTTCTTC
CDR3aa: CASSPNSGGANEQFF

v_gene: TRBV5-6
d_gene: NA
j_gene: TRBJ1-3
abundance: once
CDR3nt: TGTGCCAGCAGCTTGGGGTGGGCAACCTCTGGAAACACCATATATTTT
CDR3aa: CASSLGWATSGNTIYF

v_gene: TRBV7-2
d_gene: TRBD2
j_gene: TRBJ2-2
abundance: NA
CDR3nt: TGTGCCAGCAGTCTAAGGACTAGCGGCACCGGGGAGCTGTTTTTT
CDR3aa: CASSLRTSGTGELFF

v_gene: TRBV7-9
d_gene: NA
j_gene: TRBJ1-1
abundance: NA
CDR3nt: TGTGCCAGCAGCCAGGCAACTAGGGCAGCGAACACTGAAGCTTTCTTT
CDR3aa: CASSQATRAANTEAFF

v_gene: TRBV13
d_gene: NA
j_gene: TRBJ1-2
abundance: NA
CDR3nt: TGTGCCAGCAGCTTAGGGAAGACAGGTGTCAACTATGGCTACACCTTC
CDR3aa: CASSLGKTGVNYGYTF

v_gene: TRBV27
d_gene: TRBD2
j_gene: TRBJ2-2
abundance: NA
CDR3nt: TGTGCCAGCAGTTTGGCGGGAGGGTTTTACACCGGGGAGCTGTTTTTT
CDR3aa: CASSLAGGFYTGELFF

v_gene: TRBV10-3
d_gene: TRBD1
j_gene: TRBJ1-1
abundance: once
CDR3nt: TGTGCCATCAAGGGGGCCAGTATAAACACTGAAGCTTTCTTT
CDR3aa: CAIKGASINTEAFF

v_gene: TRBV6-1
d_gene: TRBD2
j_gene: TRBJ2-3
abundance: NA
CDR3nt: TGTGCCAGCAGTGAAATGTTAGCGGGAAACACAGATACGCAGTATTTT
CDR3aa: CASSEMLAGNTDTQYF

v_gene: TRBV7-8
d_gene: NA
j_gene: TRBJ2-3
abundance: NA
CDR3nt: TGTGCCAGCAGCCTAAAGTCCAACCCCCGGTCGGATACGCAGTATTTT
CDR3aa: CASSLKSNPRSDTQYF

v_gene: TRBV4-2
d_gene: TRBD2
j_gene: TRBJ2-2
abundance: NA
CDR3nt: TGTGCCAGCAGCTCGCGATTAGCGGGAGAGGACACCGGGGAGCTGTTTTTT
CDR3aa: CASSSRLAGEDTGELFF

v_gene: TRBV11-2
d_gene: TRBD2
j_gene: TRBJ2-7
abundance: once
CDR3nt: TGTGCCAGCAGCCCGACGCTTTCTAGCGGCCCCTACGAGCAGTACTTC
CDR3aa: CASSPTLSSGPYEQYF

v_gene: TRBV6-5
d_gene: TRBD1
j_gene: TRBJ1-5
abundance: NA
CDR3nt: TGTGCCAGCAGCAAGGGGACAGGGGGAATTCAGCCCCAGCATTTT
CDR3aa: CASSKGTGGIQPQHF

v_gene: TRBV30
d_gene: NA
j_gene: TRBJ2-7
abundance: once
CDR3nt: TGTGCCTGGAACCGGTTCCCTACCGACGAGCAGTACTTC
CDR3aa: CAWNRFPTDEQYF

v_gene: TRBV5-4
d_gene: NA
j_gene: TRBJ1-1
abundance: NA
CDR3nt: TGTGCCAGCAGCTTAGGAGGGCGGCTTACTGAAGCTTTCTTT
CDR3aa: CASSLGGRLTEAFF

v_gene: TRBV25-1
d_gene: TRBD1
j_gene: TRBJ1-1
abundance: NA
CDR3nt: TGTGCCAGCAGTGAACGGGACAGGGTGGGAACTGAAGCTTTCTTT
CDR3aa: CASSERDRVGTEAFF

v_gene: TRBV12-5
d_gene: TRBD1
j_gene: TRBJ2-7
abundance: NA
CDR3nt: TGTGCTAGTGGTCTGGGGACAGGGGCCTACGAGCAGTACTTC
CDR3aa: CASGLGTGAYEQYF

v_gene: TRBV11-1
d_gene: TRBD2
j_gene: TRBJ2-5
abundance: once
CDR3nt: TGTGCCAGCAGCTTAAGGCGCGGGAGGAACCAAGAGACCCAGTACTTC
CDR3aa: CASSLRRGRNQETQYF

v_gene: TRBV6-1
d_gene: TRBD2
j_gene: TRBJ2-7
abundance: NA
CDR3nt: TGTGCCAGCAGTGAACGGGAGGCTCTCTACGAGCAGTACTTC
CDR3aa: CASSEREALYEQYF

v_gene: TRBV9
d_gene: TRBD2
j_gene: TRBJ2-1
abundance: NA
CDR3nt: TGTGCCAGCAGCGGGCCAGCGGGAGCTGGCTTAAGTGAGCAGTTCTTC
CDR3aa: CASSGPAGAGLSEQFF

v_gene: TRBV18
d_gene: TRBD1
j_gene: TRBJ2-1
abundance: NA
CDR3nt: TGTGCCAGCTCACTTACCGGGACAGATTACAATGAGCAGTTCTTC
CDR3aa: CASSLTGTDYNEQFF

v_gene: TRBV2
d_gene: TRBD1
j_gene: TRBJ2-3
abundance: once
CDR3nt: TGTGCCAGCAGTATACAGGGGAACAGCGCAGATACGCAGTATTTT
CDR3aa: CASSIQGNSADTQYF

v_gene: TRBV30
d_gene: TRBD1
j_gene: TRBJ2-7
abundance: NA
CDR3nt: TGTGCCTGGGACATCTCGCCCGGGACAGGGAGTTACGAGCAGTACTTC
CDR3aa: CAWDISPGTGSYEQYF

v_gene: TRBV16
d_gene: NA
j_gene: TRBJ1-5
abundance: NA
CDR3nt: TGTGCCAGCAGCCAACAGGGTCGGACCCAGCATTTT
CDR3aa: CASSQQGRTQHF

v_gene: TRBV7-3
d_gene: NA
j_gene: TRBJ2-3
abundance: NA
CDR3nt: TGTGCCAGCAGCTTAATGAGGACAGATACGCAGTATTTT
CDR3aa: CASSLMRTDTQYF

v_gene: TRBV25-1
d_gene: TRBD1
j_gene: TRBJ1-1
abundance: NA
CDR3nt: TGTGCCAGCAGTCAATCAGGGGGCACTGAAGCTTTCTTT
CDR3aa: CASSQSGGTEAFF

v_gene: TRBV18
d_gene: TRBD2
j_gene: TRBJ2-1
abundance: NA
CDR3nt: TGTGCCAGCTCACCACTGACTAGCGGGGGTCAGGATGAGCAGTTCTTC
CDR3aa: CASSPLTSGGQDEQFF

v_gene: TRBV4-1
d_gene: TRBD1
j_gene: TRBJ1-2
abundance: NA
CDR3nt: TGCGCCAGCAGCCAAGCGACCGGGACAGGGAGGATCTATGGCTACACCTTC
CDR3aa: CASSQATGTGRIYGYTF

v_gene: TRBV7-9
d_gene: NA
j_gene: TRBJ1-1
abundance: NA
CDR3nt: TGTGCCAGCAGCCTCCTTGGGCAGGGCCCTGAAGCTTTCTTT
CDR3aa: CASSLLGQGPEAFF

v_gene: TRBV12-3/TRBV12-4
d_gene: NA
j_gene: TRBJ2-7
abundance: NA
CDR3nt: TGTGCCAGCAGTTTTGTGGAGTACGAGCAGTACTTC
CDR3aa: CASSFVEYEQYF

v_gene: TRBV27
d_gene: TRBD1
j_gene: TRBJ1-1
abundance: NA
CDR3nt: TGTGCCAGCAGTTGGGACAGGGCGGAAACTGAAGCTTTCTTT
CDR3aa: CASSWDRAETEAFF

v_gene: TRBV19
d_gene: TRBD2
j_gene: TRBJ2-1
abundance: NA
CDR3nt: TGTGCCACGTCACTAGCGGTCGGCTACAATGAGCAGTTCTTC
CDR3aa: CATSLAVGYNEQFF

v_gene: TRBV7-2
d_gene: TRBD1
j_gene: TRBJ1-5
abundance: NA
CDR3nt: TGTGCCAGCAGCTCGGACAGGGCTGGTCAGCCCCAGCATTTT
CDR3aa: CASSSDRAGQPQHF

v_gene: TRBV2
d_gene: NA
j_gene: TRBJ1-6
abundance: NA
CDR3nt: TGTGCCAGCAGACCCCCCTCCGGTTCTTATTCACCCCTCCACTTT
CDR3aa: CASRPPSGSYSPLHF

v_gene: TRBV9
d_gene: NA
j_gene: TRBJ1-2
abundance: once
CDR3nt: TGTGCCAGCAGCGTAGAGCGGGTGGGACGGAGCTATGGCTACACCTTC
CDR3aa: CASSVERVGRSYGYTF

v_gene: TRBV4-1
d_gene: TRBD1
j_gene: TRBJ2-2
abundance: few
CDR3nt: TGCGCCAGCAGCCCCAGAGAGGGGGAACCGGGACAGGCGAACACCGGGGAGCTGTTTTTT
CDR3aa: CASSPREGEPGQANTGELFF

v_gene: TRBV9
d_gene: TRBD1
j_gene: TRBJ1-2
abundance: few
CDR3nt: TGTGCCAGCAGCGCCGAGGGACAGTCCCGGGGGGGCTACACCTTC
CDR3aa: CASSAEGQSRGGYTF

v_gene: TRBV18
d_gene: NA
j_gene: TRBJ1-3
abundance: once
CDR3nt: TGTGCCAGCTCACTCGGCGGGGTTGGAAACACCATATATTTT
CDR3aa: CASSLGGVGNTIYF

v_gene: TRBV7-9
d_gene: TRBD2
j_gene: TRBJ2-3
abundance: NA
CDR3nt: TGTGCCAGCAGCTTAGGCGGACTAGCGGGGGATACGCAGTATTTT
CDR3aa: CASSLGGLAGDTQYF